One sample yielded the 21 T cell receptor beta chains listed below, sequenced in a study of T cells after yellow fever vaccination. MiXCR, applied by TCRdb to the 5' RACE reads, yields one record per CDR3 protein. The sample carries approximately 110,000 distinct CDR3 sequences, 7.5% to 9.5% recorded once. Sequencing used CD8+ T cells sorted from PBMCs, obtained 45 days after the yellow fever booster vaccination. These receptors were taken from a man aged 25-45 years who received the YFV17D yellow fever vaccine.

This clonotype was recorded many times. The gene calls are TRBV6-5 and TRBJ2-7, with TRBD2 matching over 7 bases. In germline, CDR1 is MNHEY, CDR2 SVGAGI. V lost 0 bases and J lost 4; bases outside the gene matches: 6. This CDR3 has 15 amino acids. This chain's CDR3 is CASSYSRELPYEQYF. The CDR3 nucleotides are TGTGCCAGCAGTTACTCGCGGGAGCTTCCTTACGAGCAGTACTTC.

The rearrangement joins TRBV27 to TRBJ2-2, with D unclear. Germline-derived CDR1 and CDR2 are MNHEY and SMNVEV (reference sequence). This CDR3 is built from 15 residues. Here the CDR3 DNA reads TGTGTCAGGAGTTTAGGCGGAGCCAACACCGGGGAGCTGTTTTTT. This sequence encodes CVRSLGGANTGELFF.

There are many counts of this clonotype. V and J are TRBV30 and TRBJ2-7, with 8 nucleotides matching TRBD2. The length of the CDR3 is 14 residues. Per the germline V gene, CDR1 is GTSNPN and CDR2 is SVGIG (reference sequence). V gave up 3 bases and J gave up 0 bases; unmatched junction bases: 4. The CDR3, as DNA: TGTGCCTGGAGCGCAAGCGGGAGCTCCTACGAGCAGTACTTC. It codes for CAWSASGSSYEQYF.

This clonotype showed up just a few times. The CDR3 nucleotides read TGCAGTGCTCCCGGGACAGGCCCCCCGGGGGAGCAGTACTTC. Residues: CSAPGTGPPGEQYF. The chain joins TRBV20-1 to TRBJ2-7, with 8 bases aligning to TRBD1. J lost 7 bases, V lost 5 bases, and 13 bases had no gene match. Germline V CDR1 and CDR2: DFQATT, SNEGSKA (reference sequence). The CDR3 has 14 amino acids.

This clonotype showed up many times. J is TRBJ2-1 and V is TRBV20-1; maybe TRBD2 (6 bases). V dropped 2 bases and J dropped 8 bases, with 7 bases sitting between them. Per germline, CDR1 DFQATT and CDR2 SNEGSKA (reference sequence). The CDR3 consists of 11 residues. CDR3 residues: CSARSGYEQFF. The CDR3 coding sequence is TGCAGTGCTAGAAGCGGGTATGAGCAGTTCTTC.

This clonotype was seen at least ten times. This sequence joins TRBV3-1 and TRBJ2-7; D not resolved. V shed 2 bases and J shed 1 base, with 0 bases lying between them. This CDR3 comprises 11 residues. Germline-derived CDR1 and CDR2 are LGHDT and YNNKEL (reference sequence). CDR3: CASSQSYEQYF. For the CDR3, the DNA is TGTGCCAGCAGCCAATCCTACGAGCAGTACTTC.

This clonotype was counted between two and nine times. V gene TRBV12-3 or TRBV12-4 combines with J gene TRBJ2-2, with D possibly matching TRBD2 (5 bases). Trimming pared 11 bases from V and 0 bases from J, leaving 25 bases between. The CDR3 consists of 18 residues. CDR3 amino acids: CAFSLAWAIAPNTGELFF. The DNA for the CDR3 is TGTGCCTTCAGTTTAGCGTGGGCAATAGCGCCGAACACCGGGGAGCTGTTTTTT.

This clonotype showed up many times. The chain joins TRBV4-2 to TRBJ2-7; D is uncertain. Trimming removed 0 bases from V and 3 bases from J, with 12 bases in between. CDR3 size: 15 residues. From germline, CDR1 is LGHNA and CDR2 YNFKEQ. The CDR3 region is CASSQEASLVYEQYF. The CDR3 DNA sequence: TGTGCCAGCAGCCAAGAGGCTAGTCTGGTCTACGAGCAGTACTTC.

This clonotype was counted many times. This chain joins TRBV9 and TRBJ2-3; D unclear. Germline assignment: CDR1 SGDLS and CDR2 YYNGEE. Trimming cost V 4 bases and J 6 bases, with 9 bases left between them. The CDR3 loop spans 12 amino acids. In nucleotides, the CDR3 is TGTGCCAGCAGCCCGATGGGGGATACGCAGTATTTT. This translates into CASSPMGDTQYF.

About this clonotype itself: Given a much more abundant clone one base away, this may be a read error. The chain links TRBV5-1 to TRBJ2-2, with D possibly called TRBD1 or TRBD2 (6 bases each). The CDR3 has 15 amino acids. Germline V gene data show CDR1 as SGHRS and CDR2 as YFSETQ. Here the CDR3 DNA reads TGCGCCAGCAGCTCGGGCCGGGGGCGCACCGGGGAGCTGTATTTT. This gives the protein CASSSGRGRTGELYF. The full variable domain, with the rest looked up from reference TRBV5-1 and TRBJ2-2, is KAGVTQTPRYLIKTRGQQVTLSCSPISGHRSVSWYQQTPGQGLQFLFEYFSETQRNKGNFPGRFSGRQFSNSRSEMNVSTLELGDSALYLCASSSGRGRTGELYFGEGSRLTVL.

This clonotype has at least ten counts. The genes are TRBV9 and TRBJ2-7; no firm D call. The germline V and J ends were trimmed by 3 bases and 1 base, with 17 bases remaining between them. Per germline, CDR1 SGDLS and CDR2 YYNGEE. The CDR3 runs to 16 residues. CDR3 bases: TGTGCCAGCAGCGGACCGCGTGAGGACGGATCCTACGAGCAGTACTTC. Translated: CASSGPREDGSYEQYF.

This clonotype has just a few counts. This chain connects TRBV4-3 to TRBJ2-5; the match to TRBD1 covers 9 bases. Germline lookup yields CDR1 LGHNA and CDR2 YSLEER. V lost 4 bases, J lost 3 bases, and 6 bases stayed unmatched. This CDR3 contains 15 residues. The CDR3 DNA reads as TGCGCCAGCAGCCCCGGGACAGGGACGGAAGAGACCCAGTACTTC. Translated: CASSPGTGTEETQYF.

At least ten counts were recorded for this clonotype. The chain uses TRBV29-1 and TRBJ2-2, with 8 bases lining up with TRBD2. V was pared by 1 base and J by 4 bases, with 8 bases of the junction left unmatched. Germline assignment: CDR1 SQVTM and CDR2 ANQGSEA. The CDR3 has 16 amino acids. CDR3 protein: CSVEAEWREATGELFF. The DNA of the CDR3 is TGCAGCGTTGAAGCGGAGTGGCGGGAGGCCACCGGGGAGCTGTTTTTT.

This clonotype was seen repeatedly, ten times or more. J is TRBJ2-7 and V is TRBV12-3 or TRBV12-4, with D perhaps being TRBD1 or TRBD2 (5 bases each). The CDR3 is made up of 14 amino acids. V was shortened by 5 bases and J by 3 bases, with 14 bases between the two germline ends. Here the CDR3 DNA reads TGTGCCAGCAGTCAGGTCGGGGCTGGCTACGAGCAGTACTTC. Translation gives CASSQVGAGYEQYF.

V gene TRBV7-9 combines with J gene TRBJ2-3, with D tentatively TRBD1 (5 bases). CDR1 is SEHNR and CDR2 is FQNEAQ in the germline V gene (reference sequence). CDR3 length equals 12 residues. V was cut by 7 bases and J by 6 bases, with 11 bases left in between. CDR3 protein: CASNPGADTQYF. CDR3 DNA sequence: TGTGCCAGCAACCCTGGGGCCGATACGCAGTATTTT.

V is TRBV30 and J is TRBJ2-7; D is ambiguous. CDR1 and CDR2 (germline): GTSNPN, SVGIG (reference sequence). This CDR3 region has 11 residues. Trimming took 7 bases from V and 4 from J, leaving 11 bases between them. CDR3 bases: TGTGCCTTCTTATCGTCTTACGAGCAGTACTTC. It encodes CAFLSSYEQYF.

The sample holds many counts of this clonotype. V usage is TRBV10-3 and J usage is TRBJ2-1; D is unclear. The V gene lost 3 bases and the J gene lost 4 bases, with 13 bases spanning the gap. The germline CDR1 and CDR2 sequences are ENHRY and SYGVKD. This CDR3 spans 15 amino acids. The CDR3 protein is CAISDQKDGYNEQFF. CDR3 nucleotide sequence: TGTGCCATCAGTGACCAGAAGGACGGATACAATGAGCAGTTCTTC.

The sample holds many counts of this clonotype. The chain employs TRBV7-2 and TRBJ2-3, with 9 bases aligning to TRBD2. The CDR3 extends over 14 amino acids. Trimming at V came to 4 bases and at J to 5 bases, leaving 4 bases not matched to a gene. Germline values: CDR1 SGHTA, CDR2 FQGNSA. The CDR3 coding sequence is TGTGCCAGCAGCTCAATAGCGGGAGAAGATACGCAGTATTTT. Translated, it gives CASSSIAGEDTQYF.

This clonotype was seen a few times. One junction end does not reproduce the germline sequence, and a read error may be involved. The chain uses TRBV20-1 and TRBJ2-7; 13 bases match TRBD2. This CDR3 region has 17 residues. The germline V gene encodes CDR1 DFQATT and CDR2 SNEGSKA (reference sequence). CDR3 bases: TGCAGTGCTAGGAAAAGACTAGCGGGAGGCGCTGCCTACGATCAGTACTTC. It codes for CSARKRLAGGAAYDQYF.

Ten or more counts support this clonotype. The chain combines TRBV2 with TRBJ2-1; D gene unclear. The CDR3 is 13 residues long. Germline CDR1 SNHLY, CDR2 FYNNEI. V lost 3 bases and J 4 bases, leaving 7 bases between the germline ends. Here the CDR3 reads CASSEGTYNEQFF. CDR3 DNA sequence: TGTGCCAGCAGTGAGGGCACATACAATGAGCAGTTCTTC.

The chain uses TRBV12-3 or TRBV12-4 and TRBJ2-1; 9 bases line up with TRBD2. The V segment lost 5 bases and the J segment 3 bases; nucleotides outside the gene matches: 14. The CDR3 is 18 amino acids. The CDR3 loop reads CASSPRAGGLALYNEQFF. The CDR3 DNA follows: TGTGCCAGCAGTCCTCGCGCGGGAGGGCTGGCCCTCTACAATGAGCAGTTCTTC.